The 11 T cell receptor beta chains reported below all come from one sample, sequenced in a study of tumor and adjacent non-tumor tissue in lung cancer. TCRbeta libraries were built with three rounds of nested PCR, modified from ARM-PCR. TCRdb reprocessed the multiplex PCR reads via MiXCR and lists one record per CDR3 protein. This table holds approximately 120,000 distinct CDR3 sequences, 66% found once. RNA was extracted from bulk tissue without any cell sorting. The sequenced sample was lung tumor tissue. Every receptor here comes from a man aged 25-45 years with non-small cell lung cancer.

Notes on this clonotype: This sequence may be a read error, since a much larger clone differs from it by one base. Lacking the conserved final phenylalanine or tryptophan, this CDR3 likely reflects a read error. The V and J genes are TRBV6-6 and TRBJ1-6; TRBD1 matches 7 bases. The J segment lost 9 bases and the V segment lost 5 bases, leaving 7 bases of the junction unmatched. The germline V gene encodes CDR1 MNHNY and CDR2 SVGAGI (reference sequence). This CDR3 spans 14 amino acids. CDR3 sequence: CASSDTGTVSPLHI. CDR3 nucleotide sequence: TGTGCCAGCAGTGATACCGGGACAGTTTCACCCCTCCACATT.

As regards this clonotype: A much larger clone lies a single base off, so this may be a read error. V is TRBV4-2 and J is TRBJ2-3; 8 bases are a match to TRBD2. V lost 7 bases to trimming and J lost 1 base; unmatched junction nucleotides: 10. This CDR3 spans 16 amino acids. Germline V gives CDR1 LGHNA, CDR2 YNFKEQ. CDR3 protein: CASNVTGRAGTDTQYF. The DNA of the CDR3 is TGTGCCAGCAATGTTACCGGGAGGGCCGGCACAGATACGCAGTATTTT.

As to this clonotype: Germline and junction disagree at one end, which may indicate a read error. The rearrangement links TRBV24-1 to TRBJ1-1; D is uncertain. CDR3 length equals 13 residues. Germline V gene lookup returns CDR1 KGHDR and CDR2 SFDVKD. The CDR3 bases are TGTGCCACCCGAGCAGGTCGGAACACTGAAGCTCTCTTT. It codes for CATRAGRNTEALF.

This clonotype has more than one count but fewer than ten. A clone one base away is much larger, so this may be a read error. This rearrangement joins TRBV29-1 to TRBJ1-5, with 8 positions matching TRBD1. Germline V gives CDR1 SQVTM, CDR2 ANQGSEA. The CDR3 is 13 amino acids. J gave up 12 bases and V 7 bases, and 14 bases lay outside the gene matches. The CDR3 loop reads CSARTGWVELQHF. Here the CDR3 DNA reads TGCAGCGCGAGGACAGGGTGGGTTGAGCTCCAGCATTTT.

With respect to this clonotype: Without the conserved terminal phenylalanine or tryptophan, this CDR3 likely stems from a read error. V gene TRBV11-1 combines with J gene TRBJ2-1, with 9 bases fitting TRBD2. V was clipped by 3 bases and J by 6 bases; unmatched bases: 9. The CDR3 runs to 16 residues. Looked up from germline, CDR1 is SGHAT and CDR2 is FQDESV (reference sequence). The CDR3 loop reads CASSFLGLAGINEQFY. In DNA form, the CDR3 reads TGTGCCAGCAGCTTTCTGGGTCTAGCGGGGATCAATGAGCAGTTCTAC.

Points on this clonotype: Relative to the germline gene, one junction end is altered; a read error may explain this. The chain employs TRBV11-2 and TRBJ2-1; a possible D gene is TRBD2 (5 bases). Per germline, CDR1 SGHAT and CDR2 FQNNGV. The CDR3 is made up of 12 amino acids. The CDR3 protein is CASSSEGTERFF. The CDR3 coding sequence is TGTGCCAGCAGCTCAGAGGGCACCGAGCGGTTTTTC.

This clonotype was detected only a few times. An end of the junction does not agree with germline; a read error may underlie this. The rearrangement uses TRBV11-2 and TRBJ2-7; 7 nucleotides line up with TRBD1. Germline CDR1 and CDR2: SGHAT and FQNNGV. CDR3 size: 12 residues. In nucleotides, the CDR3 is TGTGCCAGCAACTTTACAGGGGTCGAGCAGTATTTC. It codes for CASNFTGVEQYF.

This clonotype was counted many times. The CDR3 DNA reads as TGTGCCAGCAGCTTAGGGAGCTTCAATGAGCAGTTCTTC. It yields the protein CASSLGSFNEQFF. The V gene is TRBV11-3, the J gene TRBJ2-1; unclear D gene. Between the trimmed V and J ends, which lost 1 base and 6 bases, there was a span of 7 bases. The CDR3 loop spans 13 amino acids. Germline V lookup: CDR1 SGHNT, CDR2 YENEEA.

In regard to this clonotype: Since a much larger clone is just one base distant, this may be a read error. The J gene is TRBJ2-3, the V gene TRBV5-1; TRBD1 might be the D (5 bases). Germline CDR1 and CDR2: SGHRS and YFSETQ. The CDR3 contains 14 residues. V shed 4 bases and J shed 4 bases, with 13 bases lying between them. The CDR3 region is CASSPAPQADTQYF. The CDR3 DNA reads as TGCGCCAGCAGCCCGGCACCACAGGCAGATACGCAGTATTTT.

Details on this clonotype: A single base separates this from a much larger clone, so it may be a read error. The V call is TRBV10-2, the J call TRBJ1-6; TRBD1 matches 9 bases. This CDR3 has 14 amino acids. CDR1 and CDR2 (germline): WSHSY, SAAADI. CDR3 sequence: CASSEWDRESRLHF. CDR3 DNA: TGCGCCAGCAGTGAGTGGGACAGGGAATCACGCCTCCACTTT.

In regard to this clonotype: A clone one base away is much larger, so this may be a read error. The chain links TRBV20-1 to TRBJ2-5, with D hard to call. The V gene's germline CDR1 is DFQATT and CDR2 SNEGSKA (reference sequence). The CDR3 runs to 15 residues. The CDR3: CSARAAFIRQETHYF. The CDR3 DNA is TGCAGTGCTAGAGCGGCCTTCATACGGCAAGAGACCCATTACTTC.